The present TCR beta chain was sequenced within a study of human versus mouse CDR3 diversity and MHC coevolution. Study-wide results and caveats: Two of the three human donors had the lowest clonal inequality.

CDR3 length: 17 residues. Trimming took 1 base from V and 2 from J; bases not matched to a gene: 10. Looked up from germline, CDR1 is SGHNT and CDR2 is YYREEE (reference sequence). For this clone: Antigen specificity is unknown.

Generated by immunoSEQ multiplex PCR, the TCRdb table keeps only in-frame clones and is missing some. In the table there are about 81,000 clones, approximately 92% of which are singletons. Source material: naive CD4+ T cells from blood. The subset is: CD45RO-negative CD62L-positive naive CD4 T cells. The chain uses TRBV5-4 and TRBJ2-7, with 9 positions matching TRBD2. The TCR comes from a person between 25 and 70 years old in good health. The CDR3 region has the DNA TGTGCCAGCAGCTTGCGGAGCGGGAGGTTGGGGGCCTACGAGCAGTACTTC. It translates to CASSLRSGRLGAYEQYF.